A single sample gave rise to the 7 T cell receptor beta chains below, sequenced in a study of blood T cells in healthy people across ages. With a J-beta primer mix and a sample-barcoded 5' primer, a second PCR ran about 6 to 11 cycles. TCRdb re-called the 5' RACE reads with MiXCR, one entry per CDR3 protein. The sample has 780,000 or so distinct CDR3 sequences; roughly 25% are singletons. These data also formed part of another study, on T cells of mothers and their children.

The sequencing input was blood. These receptors all stem from a boy aged 5-17 years in good health.

The rearrangement uses TRBV5-6 and TRBJ2-5; 8 bases are shared with TRBD2. The J call may not be correct, given that the DNA end is closer to TRBJ2-1. The CDR3 extends over 19 amino acids. The germline CDR1 and CDR2 sequences are SGHDT and YYEEEE. The CDR3 region has the DNA TGTGCCAGCAGCTCATCCGGGACTAGAGTGAGGAGAGCCGGTAATGAGCAGTTCTTC. Translating gives CASSSSGTRVRRAGNEQFF.

The chain joins TRBV5-5 to TRBJ1-2; D is perhaps TRBD1 (6 bases). V was trimmed by 0 bases and J by 4 bases, leaving 13 bases between them. The CDR3 spans 15 residues. The V gene's germline CDR1 is SGHKS and CDR2 YYEKEE (reference sequence). CDR3 coding DNA: TGTGCCAGCAGCTTGGAGTGGACAGCGGGCTATGGCTACACCTTC. Translated, it gives CASSLEWTAGYGYTF. The full variable domain, completed using reference TRBV5-5 and TRBJ1-2, is DAGVTQSPTHLIKTRGQQVTLRCSPISGHKSVSWYQQVLGQGPQFIFQYYEKEERGRGNFPDRFSARQFPNYSSELNVNALLLGDSALYLCASSLEWTAGYGYTFGSGTRLTVV.

The rearrangement uses TRBV12-3 or TRBV12-4 and TRBJ2-3, with TRBD2 identical over 9 bases. V trimming: 5 bases; J trimming: 13 bases; junction bases outside the gene matches: 19. The CDR3 is 16 amino acids. Written as DNA, the CDR3 is TGTGCCAGCAGTCCCTACGCGGGAGGGCGCGCAGATGCGGAGTATTTT. This translates into CASSPYAGGRADAEYF.

The J gene is TRBJ2-1, the V gene TRBV19; D uncertain. This CDR3 is 13 amino acids long. Germline lookup yields CDR1 LNHDA and CDR2 SQIVND (reference sequence). Trimming left V 4 bases short and J 7 bases short, with 11 bases between. The CDR3 nucleotides are TGTGCCAGTAGTACCTCGGTCGGGAATGAGCAGTTCTTC. Protein product: CASSTSVGNEQFF.

This clonotype was found once. At one end the junction does not follow the germline gene, possibly because of a read error. The chain employs TRBV6-4 and TRBJ2-2, with D perhaps given as TRBD1 or TRBD2 (5 bases each). Germline V gene data show CDR1 as MRHNA and CDR2 as SNTAGT. CDR3 length: 13 amino acids. The CDR3 bases are TGTGCCAGCAGTGACTCAGGGACCGGTGAGCTGTTCTTT. This sequence encodes CASSDSGTGELFF.

The J gene is TRBJ2-1, the V gene TRBV4-1; maybe TRBD1 (6 bases). Germline V gene data show CDR1 as MGHRA and CDR2 as YSYEKL. The CDR3 spans 15 residues. V dropped 6 bases and J dropped 8 bases, with 20 bases sitting between them. CDR3 nucleotides: TGCGCCAGCAGTCATAGTAAGGGGGAGTCCTATGAGCAGTTCTTC. Translation: CASSHSKGESYEQFF.

In this sample, this clonotype turned up a few times. The V call is TRBV27, the J call TRBJ2-5; weak D call: TRBD2 (6 bases). The better agreement between TRBJ2-7 and the DNA end casts doubt on the J call. There are 13 residues in the CDR3. Germline CDR1 MNHEY, CDR2 SMNVEV (reference sequence). This CDR3 is CASSFGTHYEQYF. In DNA form, the CDR3 reads TGTGCCAGCAGTTTCGGGACTCACTACGAGCAGTACTTC.